Reported below is one T cell receptor (beta chain). Its antigen is still unknown. This sample stems from a study of shared clonotypes between healthy human individuals. Study-wide findings and caveats: The donor pool, a small one, limited the genetic and exposure-history diversity represented.

Trimming cost V 0 bases and J 6 bases; bases outside gene matches: 3. From germline, CDR1 is SGHTA and CDR2 FQGNSA. This CDR3 comprises 15 residues. The authors split each subset's genomic DNA evenly across several immunoSEQ plates. Generated by immunoSEQ multiplex PCR, the TCRdb table keeps only in-frame clones and is missing some. The sample has roughly 1,500,000 clones, around 98.5% seen once. The receptor was isolated from a man younger than 45 in good health. Sequenced: naive CD4+ T cells sorted from blood. Subset defined: CD45RA+ positively selected. The gene calls are TRBV7-2 and TRBJ2-1, with 9 bases lining up with TRBD2. Here the CDR3 reads CASSLASGGINEQFF. The CDR3 DNA sequence: TGTGCCAGCAGCTTAGCTAGCGGGGGAATCAATGAGCAGTTCTTC.